The rows below give T cell receptor beta chains drawn from one sample of a study of T cell changes during pregnancy in multiple sclerosis. Using immunoSEQ multiplex PCR, the repertoire was profiled, and TCRdb retains in-frame clones only, with some absent. Among 70,000 or so clones, 80% to 95% were seen once, and the ten largest hold under 0.3%. The sample consisted of CD4+ T cells from peripheral blood mononuclear cells, taken after pregnancy. These receptors all come from a female donor with multiple sclerosis, enrolled in a pregnancy study. CDR3s include the opening cysteine and the closing phenylalanine or tryptophan. Fields, in order: J gene, CDR3 length, V gene, CDR3 protein.

TRBJ1-1,14,TRBV2,CASRPSGGFTEAFF
TRBJ2-2,17,TRBV4-2,CASSPRLAGENTGELFF
TRBJ1-2,14,TRBV2,CASSSDRGDYGYTF
TRBJ1-6,13,TRBV10-3,CAISLVQNSPLHF
TRBJ2-6,15,TRBV5-1,CASSLQVSGANVLTF
TRBJ2-5,16,TRBV5-1,CASSEDPSSLGETQYF
TRBJ2-3,15,TRBV4-1,CASSPGQGSTDTQYF
TRBJ2-3,15,TRBV7-2,CASSFDRGHSDTQYF
TRBJ1-3,14,TRBV9,CASSPEQFGNTIYF
TRBJ1-2,15,TRBV5-1,CASSLKTSSNYGYTF
TRBJ2-4,13,TRBV2,CASSEDSSGIQYF
TRBJ2-3,18,TRBV10-3,CAIRRPGLAGAYTDTQYF
TRBJ1-1,15,TRBV29-1,CSVARTGTGWLEAFF
TRBJ2-5,11,TRBV20-1,CSAAGKETQYF
TRBJ2-3,13,TRBV27,CASSLRVTDTQYF
TRBJ1-5,15,TRBV30,CAWSVRTGGGQPQHF
TRBJ2-5,17,TRBV5-6,CASSLARNRGLGETQYF
TRBJ2-5,15,TRBV7-3,CASSLIQGQRETQYF
TRBJ2-7,14,TRBV6-1,CASRRAGSLYEQYF
TRBJ1-4,15,TRBV5-5,CASSSLQGTNEKLFF
TRBJ2-1,13,TRBV19,CASSLRGYNEQFF
TRBJ2-7,17,TRBV7-6,CASSPHPGLAGAYEQYF
TRBJ2-4,12,TRBV10-3,CAISDGRGIQYF
TRBJ2-3,14,TRBV19,CASSMPGVTDTQYF
TRBJ2-7,16,TRBV7-2,CASSVEGTSGGYEQYF
TRBJ2-6,17,TRBV5-6,CASSWGDRRAGANVLTF
TRBJ2-7,13,TRBV11-2,CASSSDRAHEQYF
TRBJ1-1,15,TRBV7-9,CASSLRGAMNTEAFF
TRBJ1-4,14,TRBV5-6,CASSLSTPGGKLFF
TRBJ1-1,13,TRBV5-1,CASQGEWYTEAFF
TRBJ1-2,15,TRBV7-6,CASSPFAEGSSGYTF
TRBJ2-1,16,TRBV19,CASSMTRSSGHNEQFF
TRBJ1-5,14,TRBV28,CASNPGIPNQPQHF
TRBJ1-2,13,TRBV29-1,CSVSQTANYGYTF
TRBJ1-1,15,TRBV19,CASSIRPQGNTEAFF
TRBJ2-5,15,TRBV5-1,CASSPGSGGAKTQYF
TRBJ2-1,14,TRBV5-4,CASSWAGLLGEQFF
TRBJ1-1,14,TRBV5-1,CASSPGQANTEAFF
TRBJ1-2,15,TRBV6-4,CASRPRTGGDYGYTF
TRBJ1-2,17,TRBV5-1,CASSQGPSGLSNYGYTF
TRBJ1-4,12,TRBV10-2,CASRQGNEKLFF
TRBJ2-5,13,TRBV2,CASSYRAGETQYF
TRBJ1-3,15,TRBV9,CASSVRGSSGNTIYF
TRBJ2-3,15,TRBV18,CASSQPTGNTDTQYF
TRBJ2-5,14,TRBV30,CAWSVGGGQETQYF
TRBJ2-7,15,TRBV11-2,CASSLGAGGSTEQYF
TRBJ1-5,13,TRBV30,CAWSRDSNQPQHF
TRBJ1-1,15,TRBV4-1,CASSQGWAGSTEAFF
TRBJ1-1,15,TRBV7-3,CASSLTAGARTEAFF